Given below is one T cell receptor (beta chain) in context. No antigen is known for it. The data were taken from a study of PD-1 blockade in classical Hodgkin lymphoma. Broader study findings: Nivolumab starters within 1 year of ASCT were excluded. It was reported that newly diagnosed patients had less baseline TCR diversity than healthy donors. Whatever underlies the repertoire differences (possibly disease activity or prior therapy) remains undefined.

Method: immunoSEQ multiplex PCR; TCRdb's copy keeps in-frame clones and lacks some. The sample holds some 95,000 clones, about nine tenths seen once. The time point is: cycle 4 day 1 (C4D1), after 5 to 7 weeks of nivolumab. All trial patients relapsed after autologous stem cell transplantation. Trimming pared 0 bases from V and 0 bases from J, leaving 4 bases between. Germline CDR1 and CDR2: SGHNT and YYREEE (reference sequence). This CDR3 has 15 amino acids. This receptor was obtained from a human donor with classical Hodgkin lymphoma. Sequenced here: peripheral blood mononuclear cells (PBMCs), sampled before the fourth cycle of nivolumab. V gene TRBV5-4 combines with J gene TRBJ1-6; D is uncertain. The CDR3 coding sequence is TGTGCCAGCAGCTTGGGGGTCTCCTATAATTCACCCCTCCACTTT. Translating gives CASSLGVSYNSPLHF.